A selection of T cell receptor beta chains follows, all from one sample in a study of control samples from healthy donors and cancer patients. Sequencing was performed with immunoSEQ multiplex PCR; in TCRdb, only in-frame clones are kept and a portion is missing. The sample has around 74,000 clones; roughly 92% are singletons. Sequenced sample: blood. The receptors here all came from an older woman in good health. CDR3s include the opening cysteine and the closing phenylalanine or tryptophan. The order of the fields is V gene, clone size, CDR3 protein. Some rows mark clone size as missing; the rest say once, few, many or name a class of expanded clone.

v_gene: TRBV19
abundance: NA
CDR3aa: CASSPTGNQPQHF

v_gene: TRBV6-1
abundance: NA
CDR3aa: CASSEGGVGYEQYF

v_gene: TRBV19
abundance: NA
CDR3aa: CASKAELDYNEQFF

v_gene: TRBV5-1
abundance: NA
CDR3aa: CASSLGGQEYNEQFF

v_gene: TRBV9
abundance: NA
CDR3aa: CASSASHGGGNSPLHF

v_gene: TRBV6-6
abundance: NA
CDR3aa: CASKRETYEQYF

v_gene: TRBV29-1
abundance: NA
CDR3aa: CSVAGTGTEAFF

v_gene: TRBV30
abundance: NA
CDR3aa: CAWSEQNEKLFF

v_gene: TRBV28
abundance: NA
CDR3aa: CASSLFQDGYTF

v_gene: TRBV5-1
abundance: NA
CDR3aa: CASSLQGAKGEKLFF

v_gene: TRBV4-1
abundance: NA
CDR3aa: CASSQDRAGTFKEQYF

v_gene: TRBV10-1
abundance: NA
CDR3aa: CASSESSRPMNTEAFF

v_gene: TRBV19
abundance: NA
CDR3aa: CASSWKDTQYF

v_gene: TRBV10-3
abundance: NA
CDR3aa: CAIRGDTYNTEAFF

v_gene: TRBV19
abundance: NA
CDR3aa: CASSIEAAPYQPQHF

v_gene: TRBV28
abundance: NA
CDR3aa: CASIPSAGDWSTANEKLFF

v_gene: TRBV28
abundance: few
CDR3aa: CASSLRQGRGNEKLFF

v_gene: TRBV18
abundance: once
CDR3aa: CASSRRRFSNQPQHF

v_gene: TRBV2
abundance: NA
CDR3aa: CASKDRGRHSPLHF

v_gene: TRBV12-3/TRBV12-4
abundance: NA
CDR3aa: CASSHPAVLTF

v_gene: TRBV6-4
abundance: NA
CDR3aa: CASRLVAGANVLTF

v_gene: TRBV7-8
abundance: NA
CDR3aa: CASSPQGLAGPYNEQFF

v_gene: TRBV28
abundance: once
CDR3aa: CASSPPTATNSYEQYF

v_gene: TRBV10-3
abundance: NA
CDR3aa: CAISESDGNQPQHF

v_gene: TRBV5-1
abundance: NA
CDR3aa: CASSFPDRGEKLFF

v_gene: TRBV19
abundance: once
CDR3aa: CASSIGRNYGYTF

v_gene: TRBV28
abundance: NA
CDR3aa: CASKLAGQGNSPLHF

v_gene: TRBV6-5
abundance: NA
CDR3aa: CASLVQGRNSPLHF

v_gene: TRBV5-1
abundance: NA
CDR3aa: CASSPLRLYNEQFF

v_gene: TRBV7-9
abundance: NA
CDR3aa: CASSLAQAGVNSGYTF

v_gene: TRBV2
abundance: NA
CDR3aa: CADKAVNEQFF

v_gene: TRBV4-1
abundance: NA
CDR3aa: CASSQGRTDNEKLFF

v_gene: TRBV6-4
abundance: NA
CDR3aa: CASSDWTSGHTGELFF

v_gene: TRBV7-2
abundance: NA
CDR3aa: CASSNRRGNEKLFF

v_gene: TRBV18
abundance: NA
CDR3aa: CASSPVGLARLYNEQFF

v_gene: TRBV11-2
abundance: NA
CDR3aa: CASSFFSLLSLITDTQYF

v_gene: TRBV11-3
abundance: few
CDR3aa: CASSLDPPPRQTPNYGYTF

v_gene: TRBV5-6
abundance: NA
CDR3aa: CASRNLAGGNEQYF

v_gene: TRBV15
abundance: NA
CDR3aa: CATSRLKDTSGITDTQYF

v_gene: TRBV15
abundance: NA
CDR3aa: CATSRDPGVYNEQFF

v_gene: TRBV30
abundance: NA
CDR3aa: CAWDPGTTLGQPQHF

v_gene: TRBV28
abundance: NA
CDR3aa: CASSWGTSGQETQYF

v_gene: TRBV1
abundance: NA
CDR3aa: CTSSQQGAGNTIYF

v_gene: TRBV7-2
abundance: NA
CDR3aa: CASSFLNRGGNSPLHF

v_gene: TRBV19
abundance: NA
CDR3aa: CASSISGFQPQHF

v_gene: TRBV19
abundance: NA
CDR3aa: CASSMVNRDEQYF

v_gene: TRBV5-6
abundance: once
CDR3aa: CASSLRGPWGRQYF

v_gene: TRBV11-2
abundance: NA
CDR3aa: CASSLRKMNTGELFF

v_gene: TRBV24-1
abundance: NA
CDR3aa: CATSDPNTEAFF

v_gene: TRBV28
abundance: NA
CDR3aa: CASSSPRATSLVREQYF

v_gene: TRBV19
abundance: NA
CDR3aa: CASSVRDGALLAKNIQYF

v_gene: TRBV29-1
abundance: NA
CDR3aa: CSVEEGAGGCQPQHF

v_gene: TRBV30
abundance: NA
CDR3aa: CAWSGGLRVGNEQFF